These 10 T cell receptor beta chains came from one sample sequenced in a study of T cells after posttransplantation cyclophosphamide. Method: immunoSEQ multiplex PCR; TCRdb's copy keeps in-frame clones and lacks some. The sample lists approximately 16,000 clones; about four fifths were seen once. Control samples came 1 year after myeloablative marrow transplants with methotrexate plus calcineurin inhibitor. Sequenced here: PBMCs, sampled roughly 57 weeks after allogeneic stem cell transplant with calcineurin inhibitor and methotrexate. The receptors were sampled from a male patient in his late teens or twenties who received an allogeneic stem cell transplant from a related donor, was CMV-positive, and had no GVHD. Some of the T cells may derive from the graft donor.

The chain couples TRBV4-3 to TRBJ2-5; no firm D call. The CDR3 length is 13 residues. With 2 bases removed from V and 10 bases from J, the gap between germline ends came to 14 bases. From germline, CDR1 is LGHNA and CDR2 YSLEER. CDR3 nucleotide sequence: TGCGCCAGCAGCCAATCGTCCCGGAGTATCCAGTACTTC. Encoded protein: CASSQSSRSIQYF.

The count of this clone is one. This chain uses TRBV28 with TRBJ1-1; no firm D call. Deletions cut 2 bases from V and 8 bases from J, with 21 bases between. The CDR3 is 16 residues long. The germline gives CDR1 MDHEN, CDR2 SYDVKM. The CDR3 DNA sequence: TGTGCCAGCAGTTTAGGCCGGCGGGATATGAAGAAAGAAGCTTTCTTT. This translates into CASSLGRRDMKKEAFF.

V gene TRBV28 combines with J gene TRBJ1-1; 7 bases agree with TRBD1. Per the germline V gene, CDR1 is MDHEN and CDR2 is SYDVKM. J gave up 5 bases and V 6 bases, and 6 bases lay outside the gene matches. The CDR3 is made up of 13 amino acids. The CDR3 loop reads CASREGAWTEAFF. The CDR3 nucleotides are TGTGCCAGCAGGGAGGGGGCCTGGACTGAAGCTTTCTTT. Together with reference TRBV28 and TRBJ1-1, the CDR3 gives the full variable domain: DVKVTQSSRYLVKRTGEKVFLECVQDMDHENMFWYRQDPGLGLRLIYFSYDVKMKEKGDIPEGYSVSREKKERFSLILESASTNQTSMYLCASREGAWTEAFFGQGTRLTVV.

This clone is a singleton in its sample. This chain joins TRBV28 and TRBJ2-7; D might be TRBD1 (6 bases). Trimming shortened V by 6 bases and J by 8 bases, and 14 bases separated the two germline ends. The germline V gene encodes CDR1 MDHEN and CDR2 SYDVKM. There are 12 residues in the CDR3. In DNA, the CDR3 is TGTGCCAGCAGATCCAGACAGGTTAAGCAGTACTTC. Translating gives CASRSRQVKQYF.

The chain is built from TRBV28 and TRBJ1-2; 9 bases line up with TRBD1. The J segment lost 5 bases and the V segment lost 6 bases, leaving 4 bases of the junction unmatched. The CDR3 loop spans 13 amino acids. Germline assignment: CDR1 MDHEN and CDR2 SYDVKM. The CDR3 protein is CASSLGTGYGYTF. The CDR3 DNA follows: TGTGCCAGCAGCCTCGGGACAGGGTATGGCTACACCTTC.

Only a few counts were recorded for this clone. CDR3 nucleotides: TGTGCCTGGAGAGGGGACAGGGCTGAGCAGTTCTTC. Its protein is CAWRGDRAEQFF. V usage is TRBV30 and J usage is TRBJ2-1; 9 bases fit TRBD1. The CDR3 has 12 amino acids. Trimming cost V 3 bases and J 9 bases; bases outside gene matches: 3. The germline V gene encodes CDR1 GTSNPN and CDR2 SVGIG (reference sequence).

This clone was picked up a small number of times. The V call is TRBV19, the J call TRBJ2-5; 7 nucleotides agree with TRBD2. In germline, CDR1 is LNHDA, CDR2 SQIVND (reference sequence). The ends lost 3 bases at V and 5 bases at J; junction bases unmatched: 3. CDR3 length: 13 amino acids. The CDR3 reads CASSIRLAETQYF. In DNA, the CDR3 is TGTGCCAGTAGTATCAGACTAGCTGAGACCCAGTACTTC. The full variable domain, with the rest looked up from reference TRBV19 and TRBJ2-5, is DGGITQSPKYLFRKEGQNVTLSCEQNLNHDAMYWYRQDPGQGLRLIYYSQIVNDFQKGDIAEGYSVSREKKESFPLTVTSAQKNPTAFYLCASSIRLAETQYFGPGTRLLVL.

The chain couples TRBV7-9 to TRBJ2-3, with D perhaps matching TRBD1 (5 bases). Deletions cut 7 bases from V and 1 base from J, with 15 bases between. The CDR3 is 15 residues long. Germline CDR1 and CDR2: SEHNR and FQNEAQ (reference sequence). Here the CDR3 reads CASTYPDKGTDTQYF. CDR3 sequence (DNA): TGTGCCAGCACCTACCCGGACAAGGGCACAGATACGCAGTATTTT.

Comments on this clone: One junction end does not reproduce the germline sequence, and a read error may be involved. J is TRBJ2-1 and V is TRBV4-3; D is uncertain. The CDR3 runs to 15 residues. Germline values: CDR1 LGHNA, CDR2 YSLEER. CDR3 in DNA: TGCGCCAGCAGCCAAGAGAGCTGCTCTTACAGTGAGCAGTTCTTC. As protein: CASSQESCSYSEQFF.

The chain combines TRBV13 with TRBJ2-5; D is possibly TRBD1 (6 bases). The CDR3 totals 12 residues. V dropped 6 bases and J dropped 4 bases, with 9 bases sitting between them. Germline lookup yields CDR1 PRHDT and CDR2 FYEKMQ (reference sequence). The CDR3 sequence is CASSLQGETQYF. The CDR3 DNA follows: TGTGCCAGCAGTTTACAGGGAGAGACCCAGTACTTC.